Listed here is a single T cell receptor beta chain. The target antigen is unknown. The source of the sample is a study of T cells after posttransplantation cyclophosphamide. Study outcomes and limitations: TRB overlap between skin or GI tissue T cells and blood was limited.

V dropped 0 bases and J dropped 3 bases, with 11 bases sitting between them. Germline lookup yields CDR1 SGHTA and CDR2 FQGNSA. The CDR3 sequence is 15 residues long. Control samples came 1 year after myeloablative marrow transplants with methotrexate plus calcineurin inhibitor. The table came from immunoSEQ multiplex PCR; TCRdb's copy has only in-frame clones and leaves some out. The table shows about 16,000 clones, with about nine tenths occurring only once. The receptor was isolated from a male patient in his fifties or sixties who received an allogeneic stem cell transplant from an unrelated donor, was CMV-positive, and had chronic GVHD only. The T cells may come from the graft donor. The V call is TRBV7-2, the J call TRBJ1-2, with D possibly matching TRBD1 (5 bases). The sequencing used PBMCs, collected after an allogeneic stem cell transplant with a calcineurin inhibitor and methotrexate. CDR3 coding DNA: TGTGCCAGCAGCTTAGCTACCGACAGCTACTATGGCTACACCTTC. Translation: CASSLATDSYYGYTF.